A single T cell receptor beta chain is shown here with its context. Its antigen target is currently unknown. Base quality data are lacking; no much larger clone is found one base away. These data originate in a study of CD8 T cells in Susac syndrome (dated by TCRdb to between 2017 and 2020). The study in broad terms: Of the Susac syndrome patients who were sequenced, eight were in clinical remission while 5 or 6 had clinically active disease. Whether CD8+ T cell activation and differentiation in Susac syndrome was antigen driven was tested using repertoire sequencing. At the time of blood withdrawal, Susac syndrome patients were either therapy-naive, taking corticosteroids (with some also receiving IVIg), or on IVIg alone.

Peripheral blood CD8+ and CD4+ T cells from healthy donors, Susac syndrome patients and multiple sclerosis patients were profiled using high-throughput TCR beta sequencing. Recently defined diagnostic criteria for definite or probable disease were met by the Susac syndrome patients. Bulk CD8+ and CD4+ T cells were purified by magnetic negative isolation, whereas CD8+ TEMRA cells were enriched by FACS. Blood was drawn into EDTA tubes, processed within 24 hours, and PBMCs were isolated by density gradient centrifugation. PBMCs intended for TCR sequencing were cryopreserved in liquid nitrogen and were subsequently thawed in a 37 degrees C water bath. The sorted or isolated CD4+, CD8+ and CD8+ TEMRA cells reached a purity of at least 90%. The paper's findings and limits, for the study overall: The number of individuals in the TCR sequencing and HLA analysis was recognized as being relatively small. In the CD4+ T cell repertoire of Susac syndrome patients, clonal expansion was not detected.

RNA was extracted with the RNeasy kit and roughly 0.45 to 1 ug was reverse transcribed using random hexamers. The immunoSEQ multiplex PCR assay, covering 54 Vbeta and 13 Jbeta segments, was used to amplify TCR beta CDR3 regions. To correct PCR amplification bias, a synthetic template baseline was used for both primer optimization and computational correction. For the original study's pipeline: Reads were assigned to V, D and J genes according to IMGT and analyzed in immunoSEQ Analyzer, with only productive sequences retained. To calculate clonality, Shannon entropy was normalized by log2 of the number of productive unique sequences and then subtracted from one. Public and private clones were assessed among the 100 most prevalent clones of each patient and control. Clones were defined as Susac-specific if absent from the healthy and MS cohorts, from roughly 1,100 published viral clones and from other ImmuneACCESS disease sequences. TCRdb reprocessed the public reads (quality trimming at Q25 with fastp, clone calling with MiXCR) and kept in-frame beta chains. Duplicate CDR3 protein sequences are folded into a single record with the most common DNA and genes. The V and J calls and clone size come from TCRdb's table, not from the authors' own analysis. The sample table records about 150,000 distinct CDR3 sequences; approximately 96% of these occur just once. The ten largest clones add up to approximately 0.15% of the sample.

V loses 9 bases, J loses 2 bases, and the germline ends lie 10 bases apart. The CDR3 starts with the cysteine, ends with the phenylalanine, and has 12 residues. The entry retains the CDR3 DNA only, 36 bases that are in frame from base 1. CDR1 MNHEY and CDR2 SMNVEV were looked up in the germline V gene (reference sequence). The chain links TRBV27 with TRBJ1-2; no D gene can be assigned with confidence. The source is a human donor with Susac syndrome. Sequences were obtained from CD4+ T cells from PBMCs. The nucleotides are TGTGCCAGGGTGACGGGAAACTATGGCTACACCTTC. This translates into CARVTGNYGYTF.